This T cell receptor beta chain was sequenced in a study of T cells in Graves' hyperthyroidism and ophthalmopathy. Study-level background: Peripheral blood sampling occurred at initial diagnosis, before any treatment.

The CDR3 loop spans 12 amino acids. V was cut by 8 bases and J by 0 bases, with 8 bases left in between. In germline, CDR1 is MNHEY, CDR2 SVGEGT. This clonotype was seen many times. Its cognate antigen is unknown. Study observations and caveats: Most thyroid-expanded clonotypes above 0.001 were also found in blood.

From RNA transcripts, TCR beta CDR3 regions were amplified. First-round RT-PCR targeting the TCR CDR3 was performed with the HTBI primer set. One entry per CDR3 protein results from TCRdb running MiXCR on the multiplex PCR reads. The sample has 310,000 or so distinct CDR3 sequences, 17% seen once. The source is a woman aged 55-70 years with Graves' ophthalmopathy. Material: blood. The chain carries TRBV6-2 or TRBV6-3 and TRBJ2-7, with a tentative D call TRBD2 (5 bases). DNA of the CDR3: TGTGCCAGCGCCGGGATCTCCTACGAGCAGTACTTC. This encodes CASAGISYEQYF.